These 9 T cell receptor beta chains were sequenced from one sample in a study of OX40 agonist ivuxolimab in advanced cancers. TCRdb keeps only in-frame clones here, not all; method: immunoSEQ multiplex PCR. The sample holds 54,000 or so clones, about 87% seen once. Sequences were derived from CD4+ or CD8+ T cells sorted from blood, sampled in a trial of the OX40 agonist ivuxolimab. The receptor source for this set is an adult with an advanced solid tumor such as melanoma, head and neck, liver or kidney cancer.

The V call is TRBV19, the J call TRBJ2-3; no definite D call. Trimming shortened V by 5 bases and J by 2 bases, and 8 bases separated the two germline ends. The germline CDR1 and CDR2 sequences are LNHDA and SQIVND (reference sequence). The CDR3 contains 13 residues. The CDR3 is CASSGVFTDTQYF. CDR3 in DNA: TGTGCCAGTAGTGGGGTTTTCACAGATACGCAGTATTTT.

This chain links TRBV30 with TRBJ2-5, with D perhaps given as TRBD1 or TRBD2 (6 bases each). The ends were cut back, 0 bases at V and 1 base at J, with 9 bases in the middle. The germline CDR1 and CDR2 sequences are GTSNPN and SVGIG (reference sequence). This CDR3 is built from 14 residues. CDR3 residues: CAWSVGGSQETQYF. The CDR3, as DNA: TGTGCCTGGAGTGTAGGGGGGAGCCAAGAGACCCAGTACTTC.

The CDR3 region has the DNA TGCGCCAGCAGCCAAGAGGGGACAGGTCCAGATACGCAGTATTTT. Amino acids: CASSQEGTGPDTQYF. This chain uses TRBV4-1 with TRBJ2-3; 8 bases map to TRBD1. Germline V lookup: CDR1 MGHRA, CDR2 YSYEKL. The CDR3 has 15 amino acids. J was trimmed by 4 bases and V by 0 bases; bases with no gene match: 3.

This clone was recorded only once. The chain couples TRBV30 to TRBJ2-5, with D maybe TRBD2 (6 bases). V was trimmed by 7 bases and J by 1 base, leaving 13 bases between them. Germline V gene lookup returns CDR1 GTSNPN and CDR2 SVGIG (reference sequence). This CDR3 has 13 residues. The CDR3 protein is CASEGSSQETQYF. The CDR3 nucleotides are TGTGCCTCGGAGGGCTCGAGCCAAGAGACCCAGTACTTC.

The chain carries TRBV7-9 and TRBJ2-1; 11 bases line up with TRBD1. CDR1 and CDR2 (germline): SEHNR, FQNEAQ (reference sequence). V was pared by 6 bases and J by 7 bases, with 5 bases of the junction left unmatched. The CDR3 has 14 amino acids. In DNA, the CDR3 is TGTGCCAGCAGACCCGGACAGGGGGCGAATGAGCAGTTCTTC. Translated: CASRPGQGANEQFF.

V and J are TRBV14 and TRBJ1-1; the D is unclear. V was clipped by 4 bases and J by 1 base, with 13 bases between them. CDR3 length: 15 amino acids. CDR1 is SGHDN, CDR2 FVKESK, per germline. The CDR3 is CASSRGGPANTEAFF. CDR3 DNA sequence: TGTGCCAGCAGCCGAGGTGGACCGGCGAACACTGAAGCTTTCTTT.

The V gene is TRBV7-2, the J gene TRBJ2-3; a weak D match, TRBD1 (5 bases). Trimming left V 2 bases short and J 2 bases short, with 11 bases between. This CDR3 has 15 amino acids. Germline V gives CDR1 SGHTA, CDR2 FQGNSA. CDR3 loop: CASSLSVRDTDTQYF. DNA of the CDR3: TGTGCCAGCAGCTTATCGGTCAGGGACACAGATACGCAGTATTTT.

The CDR3 reads CASSLSGGAGDTEAFF. The CDR3 DNA reads as TGTGCCAGCAGTTTATCAGGGGGCGCAGGAGACACTGAAGCTTTCTTT. The V and J genes are TRBV28 and TRBJ1-1, with 8 bases identical to TRBD1. V shed 1 base and J 3 bases; nucleotides not matched to a gene: 7. This CDR3 is built from 16 residues. Germline V gives CDR1 MDHEN, CDR2 SYDVKM.

The chain is built from TRBV28 and TRBJ1-1, with TRBD1 as a possible D gene (6 bases). The germline V and J ends were trimmed by 2 bases and 3 bases, with 13 bases remaining between them. The germline CDR1 and CDR2 sequences are MDHEN and SYDVKM. The CDR3 extends over 15 amino acids. In DNA form, the CDR3 reads TGTGCCAGCAGTTTAGCGGGGACACCTTACACTGAAGCTTTCTTT. Its translation is CASSLAGTPYTEAFF.